Below, 5 T cell receptor beta chains from the same sample are listed, as sequenced in a study of post-analysis software for immune sequencing data (dated by TCRdb to the mid-2010s). Study-wide conclusions, independent of this receptor: Patients showed significantly higher frequencies than controls for five TRBV segments, among them TRBV5-6, TRBV5-1 and TRBV20-1.

Preparation of the library involved PCR. The sequencer listed for this sample is Illumina HiSeq 2500. To reduce PCR and sequencing biases, unique molecular identifiers were built into the TCR beta cDNA libraries. TCRdb itself trimmed the public reads at Q25 with fastp, ran MiXCR and retained productive beta chains. Rows are unified per CDR3 protein, each entry keeping the most common DNA and genes. The sample table lists about 460,000 distinct CDR3 sequences, roughly 45% of them with a count of one. Around an eighth of the sample belongs to the ten largest clones. What these receptors recognize is not known. Sequenced: blood. Every receptor here comes from a girl aged 5-17 years with multiple sclerosis.

The V and J genes are TRBV20-1 and TRBJ2-1, with TRBD1 matching over 7 bases. CDR3 size: 12 residues. The J segment lost 7 bases and the V segment lost 5 bases, leaving 5 bases of the junction unmatched. The germline V gene encodes CDR1 DFQATT and CDR2 SNEGSKA (reference sequence). CDR3: CSAGSRGNEQFF. CDR3 in DNA: TGCAGTGCTGGCTCCAGGGGGAATGAGCAGTTCTTC.

The V gene is TRBV18, the J gene TRBJ2-3; D gene unclear. From germline, CDR1 is KGHSH and CDR2 LQKENI. Trimming removed 2 bases at V and 0 bases at J, with 9 bases between. CDR3 size: 15 residues. CDR3 in amino acids: CASSPGLGSTDTQYF. For the CDR3, the DNA is TGTGCCAGCTCACCAGGGCTGGGAAGCACAGATACGCAGTATTTT.

This clonotype was observed a few times. V and J are TRBV2 and TRBJ2-7, with D possibly TRBD2 on 5 matching bases. Germline V gene data show CDR1 as SNHLY and CDR2 as FYNNEI. The CDR3 covers 12 residues. Deletions cut 2 bases from V and 8 bases from J, with 10 bases between. CDR3: CASSEPSRQQYF. CDR3 in DNA: TGTGCCAGCAGTGAACCTAGCCGGCAGCAGTACTTC.

The table lists this clonotype with many counts. V usage is TRBV12-3 or TRBV12-4 and J usage is TRBJ2-4, with no clear D. Trimming cost V 0 bases and J 3 bases, with 0 bases left between them. CDR3 length: 12 amino acids. This chain's CDR3 is CASSLAKNIQYF. In DNA form, the CDR3 reads TGTGCCAGCAGTTTAGCCAAAAACATTCAGTACTTC.

Concerning this clonotype itself: A much larger clone sits a single nucleotide away, making a read error possible. This chain links TRBV7-2 with TRBJ2-1; D perhaps matches TRBD2 (6 bases). The CDR3 spans 14 residues. V lost 7 bases to trimming and J lost 4 bases, with 14 bases between them. Germline CDR1 reads SGHTA; CDR2 reads FQGNSA. The CDR3 is CASNRGETYNEQFF. The CDR3 DNA reads as TGTGCCAGCAACCGCGGGGAGACATACAATGAGCAGTTCTTC.